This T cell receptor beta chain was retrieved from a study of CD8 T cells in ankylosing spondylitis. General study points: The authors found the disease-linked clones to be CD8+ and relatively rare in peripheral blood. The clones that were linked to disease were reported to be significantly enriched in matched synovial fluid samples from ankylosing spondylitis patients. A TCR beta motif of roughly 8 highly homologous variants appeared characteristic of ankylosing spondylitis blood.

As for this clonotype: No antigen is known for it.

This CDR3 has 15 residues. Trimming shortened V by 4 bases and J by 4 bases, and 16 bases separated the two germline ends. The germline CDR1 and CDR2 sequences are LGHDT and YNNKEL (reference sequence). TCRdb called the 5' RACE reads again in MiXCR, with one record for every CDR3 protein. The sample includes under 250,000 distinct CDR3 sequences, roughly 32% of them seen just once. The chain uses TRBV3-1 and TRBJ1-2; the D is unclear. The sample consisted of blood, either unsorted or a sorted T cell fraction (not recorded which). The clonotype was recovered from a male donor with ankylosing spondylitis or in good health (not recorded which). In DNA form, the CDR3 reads TGTGCCAGCAGCCGCCGAGGGAGTGTTCCCTATGGCTACACCTTC. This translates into CASSRRGSVPYGYTF.